The clone carrying this T cell receptor (beta chain) has a count of ten or more. The data are from a study of identical twins. CDR1 is ENHRY and CDR2 is SYGVKD in the germline V gene. CDR3 length equals 14 residues. V lost 2 bases, J lost 0 bases, and 8 bases lay in between. Healthy Caucasians made up all donors. MiXCR, applied by TCRdb to the 5' RACE reads, yields one record per CDR3 protein. The sample lists 700,000 or so distinct CDR3 sequences, 8% to 9% seen once, with approximately 0.94% in the top ten. The same sample was also studied in work on yellow fever vaccine responses in identical twins.

This chain joins TRBV10-3 and TRBJ2-7; D gene unclear. The sample consisted of PBMCs. This clonotype was obtained from a young woman in good health. The CDR3 DNA reads TGTGCCATCAGTGAGACAGAAAGCTCCTACGAGCAGTACTTC. Protein: CAISETESSYEQYF.